Sequencing of this TCR beta chain was carried out in a study of T cell repertoires in cytomegalovirus infection. CDR3 length equals 12 residues. Germline CDR1 reads SGHAT; CDR2 reads FQNNGV. Trimming took 6 bases from V and 5 from J, leaving 10 bases between them. Each CDR3 protein gets one entry after TCRdb re-called the reads with MiXCR. The sample shows under 850,000 distinct CDR3 sequences, under 40% of them seen only once. The sequencing input was PBMCs. This clonotype was obtained from a human donor in good health (CMV status not recorded). Some clones in this sample may be carry-over from other donors' samples. The J gene is TRBJ1-2, the V gene TRBV11-2, with D perhaps TRBD1 (5 bases). The CDR3 reads CASRQDSYGYTF. Written as DNA, the CDR3 is TGTGCCAGCAGACAAGACAGTTATGGCTACACCTTC.